The clone carrying this TCR beta chain was detected only a few times. Using unique molecular identifiers, the investigators prepared the TCRbeta library. TCRdb processed the PCR reads anew with MiXCR; each CDR3 protein has one entry. Of roughly 350,000 distinct CDR3 sequences in the sample, over 9% were seen once. This specimen belongs to a study of T-cell reconstitution after alpha-beta-depleted transplantation in children. Trimming removed 7 bases from V and 16 bases from J, with 17 bases in between. The CDR3 runs to 11 residues. Sequenced here: PBMCs from the stem cell graft donor, sampled from the stem cell graft. V is TRBV12-3 or TRBV12-4 and J is TRBJ2-1; D is tentatively TRBD1 or TRBD2 (5 bases each). The TCR was taken from a human donor who donated a stem cell graft to a child with acute lymphoblastic leukemia. CDR3 residues: CASTFPGPPFF. DNA of the CDR3: TGTGCCAGCACCTTCCCGGGACCTCCCTTCTTC.